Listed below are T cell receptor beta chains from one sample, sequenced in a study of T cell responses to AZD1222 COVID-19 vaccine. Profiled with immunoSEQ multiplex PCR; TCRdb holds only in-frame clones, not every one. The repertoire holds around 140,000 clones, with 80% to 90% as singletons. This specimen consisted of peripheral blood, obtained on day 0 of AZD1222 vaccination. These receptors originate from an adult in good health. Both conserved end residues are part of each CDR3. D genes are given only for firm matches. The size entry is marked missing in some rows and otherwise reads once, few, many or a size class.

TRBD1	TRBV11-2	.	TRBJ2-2	CASSLGYRGTGELFF	TGTGCCAGCAGCTTAGGTTACAGGGGGACCGGGGAGCTGTTTTTT
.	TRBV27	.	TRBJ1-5	CASAPAASNQPQHF	TGTGCCAGCGCCCCGGCGGCTTCCAATCAGCCCCAGCATTTT
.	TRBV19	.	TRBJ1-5	CASSIDRGNNQPQHF	TGTGCCAGTAGTATAGATAGGGGGAACAATCAGCCCCAGCATTTT
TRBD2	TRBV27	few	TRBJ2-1	CASSLYASGNDEQFF	TGTGCCAGCAGTTTATATGCTAGCGGGAACGATGAGCAGTTCTTC
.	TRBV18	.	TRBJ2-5	CASSPWGVETQYF	TGTGCCAGCTCACCCTGGGGGGTCGAGACCCAGTACTTC
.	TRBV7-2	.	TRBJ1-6	CASTPTRGPTTYNSPLHF	TGTGCCAGCACCCCGACCCGGGGACCCACCACCTATAATTCACCCCTCCACTTT
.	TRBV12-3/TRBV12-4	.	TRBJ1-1	CASSLAGNTEAFF	TGTGCCAGCAGTTTAGCCGGGAACACTGAAGCTTTCTTT
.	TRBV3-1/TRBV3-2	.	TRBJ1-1	CASSHPGSTEAFF	TGTGCCAGCAGCCATCCCGGAAGCACTGAAGCTTTCTTT
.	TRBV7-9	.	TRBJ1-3	CASSLERISGNTIYF	TGTGCCAGCAGCTTAGAACGAATCTCTGGAAACACCATATATTTT
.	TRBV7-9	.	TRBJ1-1	CASSLRGDAFF	TGTGCCAGCAGCTTAAGAGGGGACGCTTTCTTT
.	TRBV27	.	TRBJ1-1	CASSLGPGQSTEAFF	TGTGCCAGCAGTTTGGGGCCTGGACAGAGCACTGAAGCTTTCTTT
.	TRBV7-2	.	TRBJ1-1	CASSPGPQSGEAFF	TGTGCCAGTTCCCCGGGACCCCAGAGTGGTGAAGCTTTCTTT
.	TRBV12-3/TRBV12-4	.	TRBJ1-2	CASSLLSQGGYTF	TGTGCCAGCAGTTTACTCTCTCAGGGGGGCTACACCTTC
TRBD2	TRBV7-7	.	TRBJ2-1	CASSLGAGLAGDIEQFF	TGTGCTAGCAGCTTAGGGGCGGGACTAGCGGGAGATATCGAGCAGTTCTTC
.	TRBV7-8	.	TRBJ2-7	CASSLAKGTAYEQYF	TGTGCCAGCAGCTTAGCGAAGGGGACCGCCTACGAGCAGTACTTC
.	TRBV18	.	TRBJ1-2	CASSPPLRVSYGYTF	TGTGCCAGCTCACCACCATTAAGGGTCTCCTATGGCTACACCTTC
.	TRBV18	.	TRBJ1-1	CASSPGPEVEAFF	TGTGCCAGCTCACCAGGCCCGGAGGTTGAAGCTTTCTTT
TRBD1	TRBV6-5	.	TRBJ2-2	CASKSGGANTGELFF	TGTGCCAGCAAATCAGGGGGCGCGAACACCGGGGAGCTGTTTTTT
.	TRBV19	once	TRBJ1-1	CASSIAGPNTEAFF	TGTGCCAGTAGTATAGCAGGACCTAACACTGAAGCTTTCTTT
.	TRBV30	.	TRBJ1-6	CAWTGRVRYNSPLHF	TGTGCCTGGACAGGGCGCGTCCGATATAATTCACCCCTCCACTTT
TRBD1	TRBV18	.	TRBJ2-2	CASSSPGQGSTGELFF	TGTGCCAGCTCATCACCGGGACAGGGGAGCACCGGGGAGCTGTTTTTT
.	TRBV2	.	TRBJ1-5	CASRPRDLTHQPQHF	TGTGCCAGCAGGCCCAGGGATCTAACCCATCAGCCCCAGCATTTT
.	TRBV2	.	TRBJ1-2	CASIGGRNYGYTF	TGTGCCAGCATAGGAGGGAGAAACTATGGCTACACCTTC
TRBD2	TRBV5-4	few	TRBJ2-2	CASSLAANTGELFF	TGTGCCAGCAGTCTAGCGGCGAACACCGGGGAGCTGTTTTTT
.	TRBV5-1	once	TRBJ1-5	CASSLEGYSNQPQHF	TGCGCCAGCAGCTTGGAAGGGTATAGCAATCAGCCCCAGCATTTT
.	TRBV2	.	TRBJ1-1	CASRDLTEAFF	TGTGCCAGCAGGGACCTCACTGAAGCTTTCTTT
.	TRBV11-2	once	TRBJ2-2	CASSPRVLFTGELFF	TGTGCCAGCAGCCCCCGGGTTTTATTCACCGGGGAGCTGTTTTTT
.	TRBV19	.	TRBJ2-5	CASSLGQWGETQYF	TGTGCCAGTAGTCTGGGGCAATGGGGAGAGACCCAGTACTTC
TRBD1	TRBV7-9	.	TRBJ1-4	CASSEADERGPDEKLFF	TGTGCCAGCAGCGAAGCCGATGAGAGGGGGCCCGATGAAAAACTGTTTTTT
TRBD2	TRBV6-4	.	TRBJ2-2	CASSSGLARPGELFF	TGTGCCAGCAGCTCGGGACTAGCGAGGCCCGGGGAGCTGTTTTTT
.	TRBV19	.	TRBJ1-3	CASRILSGNTIYF	TGTGCCAGTAGAATCCTCTCTGGAAACACCATATATTTT
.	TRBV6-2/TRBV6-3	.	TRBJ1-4	CASSYSSFSGHSGEKLFF	TGTGCCAGCAGTTACTCGAGTTTCTCAGGGCATTCCGGAGAAAAACTGTTTTTT
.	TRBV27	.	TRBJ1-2	CASRPEGGRFYTF	TGTGCCAGCAGGCCCGAAGGAGGACGGTTCTACACCTTC
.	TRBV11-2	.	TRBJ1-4	CASSWRWGNEKLFF	TGTGCCAGCAGCTGGCGCTGGGGTAATGAAAAACTGTTTTTT
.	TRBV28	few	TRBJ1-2	CASSPDRSGYTF	TGTGCCAGCAGCCCAGACCGGAGTGGCTACACCTTC
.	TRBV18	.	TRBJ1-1	CASSGQTNTEAFF	TGTGCCAGCTCAGGACAGACGAACACTGAAGCTTTCTTT
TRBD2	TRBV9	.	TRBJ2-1	CASSPGGGGRNEQFF	TGTGCCAGCAGCCCGGGAGGCGGGGGGAGGAATGAGCAGTTCTTC
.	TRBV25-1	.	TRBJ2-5	CASSEVNRVGTQYF	TGTGCCAGCAGTGAAGTCAACAGGGTCGGGACCCAGTACTTC
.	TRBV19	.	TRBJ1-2	CASKTGAYYGYTF	TGTGCCAGTAAAACTGGAGCTTACTATGGCTACACCTTC
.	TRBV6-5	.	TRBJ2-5	CASSRTRQETQYF	TGTGCCAGCAGTAGGACAAGACAAGAGACCCAGTACTTC
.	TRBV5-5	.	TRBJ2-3	CASSLSPTDTQYF	TGTGCCAGCAGCTTGTCCCCCACAGATACGCAGTATTTT
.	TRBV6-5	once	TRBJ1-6	CASKGGVNSPLHF	TGTGCCAGTAAGGGAGGGGTGAATTCACCCCTCCACTTT
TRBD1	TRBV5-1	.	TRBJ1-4	CASSFIPGQLEKLFF	TGCGCCAGCAGCTTTATCCCGGGACAGCTTGAAAAACTGTTTTTT
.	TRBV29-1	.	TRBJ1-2	CSVPRGGGSNYGYTF	TGCAGCGTCCCTAGAGGGGGGGGATCTAACTATGGCTACACCTTC
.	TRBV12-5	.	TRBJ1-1	CASGLGRGTEAFF	TGTGCTAGTGGACTCGGCAGGGGCACTGAAGCTTTCTTT
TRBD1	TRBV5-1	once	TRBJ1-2	CASSLTGGAYGYTF	TGCGCCAGCAGCCTGACAGGGGGCGCCTATGGCTACACCTTC
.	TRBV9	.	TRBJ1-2	CASKLTASNYGYTF	TGTGCCAGCAAATTGACAGCTTCTAACTATGGCTACACCTTC
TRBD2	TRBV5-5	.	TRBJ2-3	CASSPREAGKDTQYF	TGTGCCAGCAGCCCGCGGGAGGCCGGGAAAGATACGCAGTATTTT
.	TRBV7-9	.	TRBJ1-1	CASSTPGVGNTEAFF	TGTGCCAGCAGTACCCCGGGAGTCGGGAACACTGAAGCTTTCTTT
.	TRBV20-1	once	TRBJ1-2	CSAPFLYGYTF	TGCAGTGCTCCATTTCTGTATGGCTACACCTTC
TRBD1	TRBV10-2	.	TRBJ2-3	CASSDRFLPTDTQYF	TGCGCCAGCTCGGACAGGTTCCTTCCCACAGATACGCAGTATTTT
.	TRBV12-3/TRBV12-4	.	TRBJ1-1	CASSLGMNTEAFF	TGTGCCAGCAGTTTAGGTATGAACACTGAAGCTTTCTTT